The 12 T cell receptor beta chains listed next were all sequenced from one sample in a study of T cells in Graves' hyperthyroidism and ophthalmopathy. Researchers took RNA transcripts and amplified the TCR beta CDR3 regions from them. The TCR CDR3 first-round RT-PCR relied on the HTBI primer set. In TCRdb, the multiplex PCR reads were re-called with MiXCR into one record per CDR3 protein. The data show hundreds of thousands of distinct CDR3 sequences, with about 45% seen just once and less than 9.5% held by the top ten. Sequencing was performed on peripheral blood or thyroid tissue (not recorded which). These receptors were obtained from an adult man with Graves' disease, either hyperthyroidism or ophthalmopathy (not recorded which).

This clonotype was recorded at least ten times. This may arise from a read error, as a much more abundant clone is one base away. V usage is TRBV7-2 and J usage is TRBJ1-4; D unresolved. Germline CDR1 is SGHTA and CDR2 is FQGNSA. The CDR3 has 14 amino acids. V shed 5 bases and J shed 4 bases, with 11 bases lying between them. The chain's CDR3 is CASSPGRNNEKLFF. The CDR3 DNA reads TGTGCCAGCAGCCCCGGACGGAATAATGAAAAACTGTTTTTT.

There are a few counts of this clonotype. The chain uses TRBV6-5 and TRBJ1-2, with a possible D match to TRBD1 (5 bases). V shed 8 bases and J shed 4 bases, with 8 bases lying between them. The CDR3 covers 11 residues. Per germline, CDR1 MNHEY and CDR2 SVGAGI. CDR3 protein: CASHGGYGYTF. The DNA of the CDR3 is TGTGCCAGCCACGGGGGCTATGGCTACACCTTC.

For this clonotype: A read error may be the cause here, since a much bigger clone is one base away. This sequence joins TRBV29-1 and TRBJ2-6; D uncertain. The CDR3 extends over 16 amino acids. Germline assignment: CDR1 SQVTM and CDR2 ANQGSEA. V was trimmed by 4 bases and J by 1 base, leaving 14 bases between them. The CDR3 DNA reads TGCAGCGTTGCAGATTTGGCCGCATCTGGGGCCAACGTCCTGACTTTC. Amino acid sequence: CSVADLAASGANVLTF.

This clonotype was detected only a few times. The CDR3, as DNA: TGTGCCAGCAGTTACGGGACAGGGGGCGACAACTATGGCTACACCTTC. It yields the protein CASSYGTGGDNYGYTF. This sequence joins TRBV2 and TRBJ1-2; 12 nucleotides align to TRBD1. This CDR3 contains 16 residues. V shed 5 bases and J 2 bases; nucleotides not matched to a gene: 6. Germline V gene data show CDR1 as SNHLY and CDR2 as FYNNEI.

About this clonotype: An end of the junction does not agree with germline; a read error may underlie this. The CDR3 loop reads CASSLGTSDINELYF. CDR3 DNA sequence: TGTGCCAGCAGCTTAGGGACCTCCGACATTAATGAGCTGTACTTC. V and J are TRBV7-8 and TRBJ2-7; D not resolved. CDR3 length equals 15 residues. CDR1 is SGHVS and CDR2 is FQNEAQ in the germline V gene.

This clonotype showed up just a few times. A much larger clonotype is one base distant, so this may be a read error. The rearrangement joins TRBV24-1 to TRBJ1-5; D is unresolved. The V gene lost 3 bases and the J gene lost 9 bases, with 11 bases spanning the gap. In germline, CDR1 is KGHDR, CDR2 SFDVKD. The length of the CDR3 is 13 residues. DNA of the CDR3: TGTGCCACCAGTGATGGTGGGTCGGGGCCCCAGCATTTT. Translation: CATSDGGSGPQHF.

Only a few counts were recorded for this clonotype. This chain links TRBV12-3 or TRBV12-4 with TRBJ1-3; D is unclear. CDR3 length equals 15 residues. Between the trimmed V and J ends, which lost 5 bases and 0 bases, there was a span of 11 bases. Here the CDR3 reads CASSKTVVSGNTIYF. CDR3 nucleotides: TGTGCCAGCAGTAAGACCGTCGTCTCTGGAAACACCATATATTTT.

On this clonotype itself: Possible read error: a much larger clone is one base away. This sequence joins TRBV10-3 and TRBJ1-4; 8 bases fit TRBD1. Germline assignment: CDR1 ENHRY and CDR2 SYGVKD. There are 15 residues in the CDR3. CDR3 amino acids: CTISGTTGEGEKLFF. Written as DNA, the CDR3 is TGTACCATCAGTGGGACGACAGGGGAGGGCGAAAAACTGTTTTTT.

This clonotype appeared many times. This sequence joins TRBV15 and TRBJ2-7; 7 positions agree with TRBD2. The CDR3 runs to 14 residues. The V gene's germline CDR1 is LNHNV and CDR2 YYDKDF (reference sequence). After removal of 0 bases from V and 3 bases from J, the junction contained 2 bases not matched to a gene. For the CDR3, the DNA is TGTGCCACCAGCAGAGAGGGGGAGGGCTACGAGCAGTACTTC. Translating it yields CATSREGEGYEQYF. Together with reference TRBV15 and TRBJ2-7, the CDR3 gives the full variable domain: DAMVIQNPRYQVTQFGKPVTLSCSQTLNHNVMYWYQQKSSQAPKLLFHYYDKDFNNEADTPDNFQSRRPNTSFCFLDIRSPGLGDTAMYLCATSREGEGYEQYFGPGTRLTVT.

This clonotype has just a few counts. CDR3 in DNA: TGTGCCAGCAGCTCTGAGACAAGCTGGAACTATGGCTACACCTTC. This gives the protein CASSSETSWNYGYTF. J is TRBJ1-2 and V is TRBV7-9; D gene uncertain. CDR3 length: 15 amino acids. Deletions cut 4 bases from V and 2 bases from J, with 14 bases between. The germline V gene has CDR1 SEHNR and CDR2 FQNEAQ (reference sequence).

This clonotype has a handful of counts. The chain links TRBV10-2 to TRBJ2-5; weak D call: TRBD2 (6 bases). The CDR3 has 14 amino acids. V lost 5 bases and J lost 0, with 10 bases in between. Germline V lookup: CDR1 WSHSY, CDR2 SAAADI. In nucleotides, the CDR3 is TGCGCCAGCAGTTGGAGGGAATACCAAGAGACCCAGTACTTC. This codes for CASSWREYQETQYF.

Worth noting for this clonotype: Just one base apart from a much larger clone, this may be a read error. This chain connects TRBV24-1 to TRBJ2-2; no reliable D call. The CDR3 length is 14 residues. The germline V gene has CDR1 KGHDR and CDR2 SFDVKD. CDR3 amino acids: CAASDLFSPRTLFF. CDR3 nucleotide sequence: TGTGCCGCCAGTGATTTGTTCTCGCCTCGAACGCTGTTTTTT.